The 19 T cell receptor beta chains given below trace back to one sample, sequenced in a study of cytomegalovirus exposure and HLA in healthy donors. PCR amplification relied on 60 Vbeta primers (plus 13 Jbeta primers). Sequencing was performed with immunoSEQ multiplex PCR; in TCRdb, only in-frame clones are kept and a portion is missing. Here the sample spans about 200,000 clones, approximately 85% being singletons. Sequencing input: PBMCs. Every receptor here comes from a girl aged 5-17 years in good health and CMV-seropositive.

Concerning this clone itself: This same CDR3 is encoded by further DNA sequences in the sample. J is TRBJ1-2 and V is TRBV18; 8 nucleotides agree with TRBD1. The CDR3 contains 13 residues. Trimming cost V 3 bases and J 5 bases; bases outside gene matches: 2. Per the germline V gene, CDR1 is KGHSH and CDR2 is LQKENI. Written as DNA, the CDR3 is TGTGCCAGCTCACCGGGACAGGATTATGGCTACACCTTC. Amino acids: CASSPGQDYGYTF.

This sequence joins TRBV15 and TRBJ2-7, with D unresolved. CDR1 and CDR2 from the germline V gene are LNHNV and YYDKDF (reference sequence). Trimming took off 0 bases at V and 6 bases at J, with 9 bases between the two ends. The CDR3 runs 13 residues. CDR3 DNA: TGTGCCACCAGCAGAGATCCAGGTTCCGAGCAGTACTTC. Protein product: CATSRDPGSEQYF.

The chain employs TRBV2 and TRBJ1-3; D might be TRBD1 (5 bases). The CDR3 loop spans 14 amino acids. Trimming left V 3 bases short and J 3 bases short, with 9 bases between. From germline, CDR1 is SNHLY and CDR2 FYNNEI. CDR3 coding DNA: TGTGCCAGCAGTGACAGGGTCTTTGGAAACACCATATATTTT. Its protein product is CASSDRVFGNTIYF.

The V and J genes are TRBV5-1 and TRBJ2-2; TRBD2 matches 13 bases. The junction had 10 bases not matched to a gene; V was cut back by 4 bases and J by 1 base. CDR3 length equals 19 residues. In germline, CDR1 is SGHRS, CDR2 YFSETQ. This CDR3 is CASSNRGLAGEKNTGELFF. CDR3 DNA: TGCGCCAGCAGCAACCGCGGACTAGCGGGGGAGAAGAACACCGGGGAGCTGTTTTTT.

V usage is TRBV10-1 and J usage is TRBJ1-1, with D perhaps TRBD1 (6 bases). CDR1 and CDR2 (germline): WNHNN, SYGVQD (reference sequence). This CDR3 region has 15 residues. V was cut by 7 bases and J by 1 base, with 16 bases left in between. The CDR3 sequence is CASTPGGQKNTEAFF. For the CDR3, the DNA is TGCGCCAGCACCCCGGGGGGGCAGAAGAACACTGAAGCTTTCTTT.

The chain carries TRBV2 and TRBJ2-5, with D possibly TRBD2 on 6 matching bases. CDR3 length: 13 amino acids. The germline gives CDR1 SNHLY, CDR2 FYNNEI. The V end was cut by 5 bases, the J end by 4 bases, with 11 bases between. DNA of the CDR3: TGTGCCAGCAGTCGGGGGAAGGGAGAGACCCAGTACTTC. It encodes CASSRGKGETQYF.

The gene calls are TRBV11-3 and TRBJ1-2, with TRBD1 matching 7 bases. The CDR3 is 12 amino acids. With V trimmed by 4 bases and J by 5 bases, 1 base remained unmatched. Per the germline V gene, CDR1 is SGHNT and CDR2 is YENEEA. CDR3 nucleotides: TGTGCCAGCAGCTCGGGACAGTATGGCTACACCTTC. Its translation: CASSSGQYGYTF.

The chain employs TRBV7-8 and TRBJ2-1; no reliable D call. With 5 bases removed from V and 4 bases from J, the gap between germline ends came to 6 bases. This CDR3 contains 12 residues. From germline, CDR1 is SGHVS and CDR2 FQNEAQ. CDR3 residues: CASSPAYNEQFF. The CDR3 DNA sequence: TGTGCCAGCAGCCCAGCGTACAATGAGCAGTTCTTC.

The chain combines TRBV4-3 with TRBJ1-2; the D gene is possibly TRBD1 (5 bases). CDR1 and CDR2 (germline): LGHNA, YSLEER. V was cut by 6 bases and J by 5 bases, with 19 bases left in between. The CDR3 totals 15 residues. CDR3 residues: CASSGAPPRDYGYTF. In DNA, the CDR3 is TGCGCCAGCAGTGGGGCGCCACCGCGGGATTATGGCTACACCTTC.

The V call is TRBV4-3, the J call TRBJ1-2; no clear D. V lost 4 bases, J lost 6 bases, and 24 bases lay in between. The CDR3 is made up of 17 amino acids. Per germline, CDR1 LGHNA and CDR2 YSLEER. CDR3 bases: TGCGCCAGCAGCCCATCCATTATGACCTGGGGAGTAGATGGCTACACCTTC. Amino acid sequence: CASSPSIMTWGVDGYTF.

The CDR3, as DNA: TGCGCCAGCAGCCGAGCTACCGGGGAGCTGTTTTTT. This codes for CASSRATGELFF. The chain uses TRBV4-1 and TRBJ2-2; D unclear. CDR3 size: 12 residues. V lost 4 bases to trimming and J lost 5 bases, with 5 bases between them. CDR1 is MGHRA, CDR2 YSYEKL, per germline.

The chain recombines TRBV7-8 with TRBJ1-6, with 10 bases matching TRBD1. Germline V gene data show CDR1 as SGHVS and CDR2 as FQNEAQ. With 3 bases clipped from V and 6 bases from J, the junction kept 5 bases outside the gene matches. There are 16 residues in the CDR3. For the CDR3, the DNA is TGTGCCAGCAGCTTTCGGACAGGGGGTGGTAATTCACCCCTCCACTTT. Its protein is CASSFRTGGGNSPLHF. Drawing the rest from reference TRBV7-8 and TRBJ1-6, the complete variable domain is GAGVSQSPRYKVAKRGQDVALRCDPISGHVSLFWYQQALGQGPEFLTYFQNEAQLDKSGLPSDRFFAERPEGSVSTLKIQRTQQEDSAVYLCASSFRTGGGNSPLHFGNGTRLTVT.

This clone was picked up one time. The J gene is TRBJ1-2, the V gene TRBV10-3; 9 nucleotides line up with TRBD1. There are 16 residues in the CDR3. CDR1 and CDR2 from the germline V gene are ENHRY and SYGVKD. After removal of 8 bases from V and 7 bases from J, the junction contained 17 bases not matched to a gene. In DNA form, the CDR3 reads TGTGCCATCCGCCCGTACCCCGGGACAGGGAGGGGTGGCTACACCTTC. This codes for CAIRPYPGTGRGGYTF.

In this sample, this clone turned up once. V usage is TRBV27 and J usage is TRBJ1-1; 10 bases match TRBD1. Germline CDR1 is MNHEY and CDR2 is SMNVEV (reference sequence). V trimming: 7 bases; J trimming: 1 base; junction bases outside the gene matches: 9. The CDR3 consists of 16 residues. The CDR3 nucleotides read TGTGCCAGCATTGGGGACAGGGGAATATCGAACACTGAAGCTTTCTTT. Protein product: CASIGDRGISNTEAFF.

V and J are TRBV27 and TRBJ2-7; 11 nucleotides agree with TRBD2. Near its end, the DNA agrees better with TRBJ2-1, so the J call may be wrong. The germline V gene encodes CDR1 MNHEY and CDR2 SMNVEV (reference sequence). The CDR3 sequence is 17 residues long. CDR3 DNA: TGTGCCAGCAGTTTAATGCCCGGACTAGCGGGCTACAATGAGCAGTTCTTC. Encoded protein: CASSLMPGLAGYNEQFF.

This clone has more than one count but fewer than ten. V usage is TRBV5-1 and J usage is TRBJ1-1, with 8 positions matching TRBD1. CDR1 and CDR2 from the germline V gene are SGHRS and YFSETQ. There are 15 residues in the CDR3. Trimming at V came to 0 bases and at J to 3 bases, leaving 4 bases not matched to a gene. The CDR3 region is CASSLAGGWDTEAFF. CDR3 DNA sequence: TGCGCCAGCAGCTTGGCAGGGGGCTGGGACACTGAAGCTTTCTTT.

The V and J genes are TRBV7-2 and TRBJ2-1; D is possibly TRBD2 (7 bases). The CDR3 loop spans 14 amino acids. The germline gives CDR1 SGHTA, CDR2 FQGNSA. V lost 1 base and J lost 10, with 14 bases in between. For the CDR3, the DNA is TGTGCCAGCAGCTTAGAGGGGGGGCGGGTCGAGCAGTTCTTC. The encoded protein is CASSLEGGRVEQFF.

V gene TRBV4-1 combines with J gene TRBJ2-7; a weak D match, TRBD2 (5 bases). CDR1 and CDR2 (germline): MGHRA, YSYEKL. The CDR3 loop spans 14 amino acids. V lost 0 bases to trimming and J lost 0 bases, with 6 bases between them. The CDR3: CASSQEGSSYEQYF. CDR3 coding DNA: TGCGCCAGCAGCCAAGAAGGGAGCTCCTACGAGCAGTACTTC.

This rearrangement joins TRBV29-1 to TRBJ1-1; TRBD1 agrees at 8 bases. The germline V gene has CDR1 SQVTM and CDR2 ANQGSEA. The CDR3 loop spans 13 amino acids. The trim removed 5 bases at V and 1 base at J, leaving 3 bases unmatched. CDR3 sequence (DNA): TGCAGCGTTCCTCAGGGGGCGAACACTGAAGCTTTCTTT. It translates to CSVPQGANTEAFF.